This entry concerns a single TCR beta chain. Its cognate antigen is unknown. The CDR3 contains 13 residues. The germline CDR1 and CDR2 sequences are MNHEY and SVGAGI. V lost 4 bases, J lost 4 bases, and 8 bases lay in between. Built from TCR beta cDNA, the libraries had unique molecular identifiers in them. One entry per CDR3 protein results from TCRdb running MiXCR on the PCR reads. Altogether 350,000 to 450,000 distinct CDR3 sequences are present, around a third being singletons, with the ten largest covering under 15%. These data originate in a study of post-analysis software for immune sequencing data. Overall study findings and caveats: A handful of TRBV segments, including TRBV5-6, TRBV5-1 and TRBV20-1, were more frequent in patients than controls.

The source is a girl between 10 and 17 years old with multiple sclerosis. The chain joins TRBV6-5 to TRBJ1-3; no clear D gene. Sequenced material: blood. CDR3 bases: TGTGCCAGCAGTTCCCCAAGAGGAAACACCATATATTTT. It specifies CASSSPRGNTIYF.